This T cell receptor (beta chain) stems from a study of vaccination and CD4 T cells after COVID-19. Points on this clonotype: What it recognizes is unknown.

Cultured CD4+ T cell DNA was sequenced using the Oncomine TCR Beta short-read assay. MiXCR was run by TCRdb on the PCR reads, yielding one entry per CDR3 protein. The sample lists 15,000 to 20,000 distinct CDR3 sequences; 60% to 65% were seen once. CDR1 and CDR2 (germline): SGHAT, FQNNGV. This CDR3 is built from 16 residues. After removal of 4 bases from V and 0 bases from J, the junction contained 8 bases not matched to a gene. Documented treatment: approximately 10-day PBMC culture with coronavirus spike peptide pools or control peptides (ViraFEST assay). The rearrangement uses TRBV11-2 and TRBJ1-2; the match to TRBD1 covers 7 bases. Sequenced sample: CD4+ T cells from blood, cultured in vitro. The TCR sequence derives from a human donor who had recovered from COVID-19. The CDR3 DNA reads as TGTGCCAGCAGCTCGTACAGGGGCTCCTCTAACTATGGCTACACCTTC. Translation: CASSSYRGSSNYGYTF. The complete variable domain, with remaining parts taken from reference TRBV11-2 and TRBJ1-2, reads EAGVAQSPRYKIIEKRQSVAFWCNPISGHATLYWYQQILGQGPKLLIQFQNNGVVDDSQLPKDRFSAERLKGVDSTLKIQPAKLEDSAVYLCASSSYRGSSNYGYTFGSGTRLTVV.